This T cell receptor beta chain was sequenced for a study of OX40 agonist ivuxolimab in advanced cancers. Turning to the overall study: The costimulatory receptor OX40 (CD134) was targeted by ivuxolimab, a fully human IgG2 agonistic monoclonal antibody. Patients were allowed to have had prior anti-PD-1, anti-PD-L1 or anti-CTLA-4 therapy, and less than 45% of the dose-escalation patients had previously received checkpoint inhibitors. The paper covers the monotherapy dose-escalation part of the phase I ivuxolimab trial, which included N of about 51 patients. Of the approximately 50 patients in dose escalation, approximately 20 had hepatocellular carcinoma, approximately 15 had melanoma, 9 had renal cell carcinoma and 9 had head and neck cancer. Partial responses occurred in three dose-escalation patients, of whom one had hepatocellular carcinoma and two had cutaneous melanoma. Intravenous ivuxolimab was administered to patients every 2 weeks at six dose levels: 0.01, 0.1, 0.3, 1.5, 3 and 10 mg/kg. The purpose of peripheral TCRbeta sequencing was to test whether ivuxolimab changed TCR sequence diversity and led to clonal T-cell expansion. In the dose-escalation cohort, roughly 82% of patients were male, and the mean age was roughly 60 years with a range of roughly 23 to 79.

Patients with autoimmune disease history or receiving systemic immunosuppression were excluded from the trial. Peripheral blood for TCR sequencing was drawn from every dose cohort at baseline, at cycle 4 day 1 and at cycle 7 day 1. Samples came from an open-label, multicenter, first-in-human phase I dose-escalation trial of ivuxolimab. Adults with locally advanced or metastatic melanoma, renal cell carcinoma, hepatocellular carcinoma or head and neck squamous cell carcinoma were enrolled in the trial. CD4+ and CD8+ T cells were sorted separately from peripheral blood before TCR sequencing. Counted from cysteine to phenylalanine, this CDR3 has 14 amino acids. Left in the record is the CDR3 DNA by itself, 42 bases read in frame from the first base. Looking up the germline V gene yields CDR1 SGHNT and CDR2 YENEEA. General findings and caveats noted by the study authors: Antigen specificity was not determined for the clonally expanded peripheral T cells. Low levels of normalized T-cell clonal expansion were also seen in some patients who did not respond. Partial responders in the 0.1-3.0 mg/kg groups had among the lowest normalized peripheral clonal expansion, especially among CD8+ T cells. After ivuxolimab, expanded clones were on average more numerous among CD8+ T cells than among CD4+ T cells. Clonal expansion of both CD4+ and CD8+ blood T cells was observed from baseline to week 6 at doses 0.1 to 3.0 mg/kg.

In regard to this clone: Its target antigen remains unknown. The germline gene is not matched at one end of the junction; a read error may be the cause.

Genomic DNA was isolated from the sorted cells so that the TCRbeta CDR3 region could be sequenced. The immunoSEQ Assay was used for sequencing of TCRbeta CDR3 regions. Here the immuneACCESS table is served through TCRdb, limited to in-frame sequences with V and J called. Missing clones are a known gap in these copies; in checked studies unresolved V genes cover under half, and the rest lacks a known reason. This sample holds tens of thousands of clones; about 81% were observed only once. Approximately 13% of the sample rests with the top ten. The V and J genes are TRBV11-3 and TRBJ2-1, with no D gene named confidently. The source of this sequence is an adult with an advanced solid tumor such as melanoma, head and neck, liver or kidney cancer. The sequencing here drew on CD4+ or CD8+ T cells sorted from blood, taken in a trial of the OX40 agonist ivuxolimab. Here the CDR3 is given as CAGSLDSPLGEQFF. In nucleotides, the sequence is TGTGCCGGCAGCTTAGACTCCCCCTTAGGTGAGCAGTTCTTC.